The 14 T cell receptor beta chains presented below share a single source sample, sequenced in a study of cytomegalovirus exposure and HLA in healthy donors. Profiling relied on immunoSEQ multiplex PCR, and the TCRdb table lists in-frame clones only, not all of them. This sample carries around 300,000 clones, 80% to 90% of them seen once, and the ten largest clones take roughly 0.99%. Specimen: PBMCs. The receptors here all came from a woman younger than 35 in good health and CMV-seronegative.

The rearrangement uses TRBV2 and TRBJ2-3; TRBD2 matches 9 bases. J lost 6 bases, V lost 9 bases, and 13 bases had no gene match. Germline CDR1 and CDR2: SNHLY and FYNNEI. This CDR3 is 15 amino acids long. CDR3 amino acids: CASSPPAGGRDTQYF. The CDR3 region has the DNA TGTGCCAGTTCTCCTCCCGCGGGAGGGCGTGATACGCAGTATTTT.

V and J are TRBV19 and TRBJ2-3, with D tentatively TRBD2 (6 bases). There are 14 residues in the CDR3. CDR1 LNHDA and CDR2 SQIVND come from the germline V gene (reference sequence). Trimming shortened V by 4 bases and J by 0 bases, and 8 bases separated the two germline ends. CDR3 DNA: TGTGCCAGTAGTAGGGGGACTAGCACAGATACGCAGTATTTT. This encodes CASSRGTSTDTQYF.

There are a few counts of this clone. In nucleotides, the CDR3 is TGCGCCAGCAGCGCCGGACAGGGAACCTACGAGCAGTACTTC. It is translated as CASSAGQGTYEQYF. J is TRBJ2-7 and V is TRBV5-1; 8 bases line up with TRBD1. The CDR3 loop spans 14 amino acids. Trimming removed 4 bases from V and 2 bases from J; junction bases left unmatched: 5. The germline CDR1 and CDR2 sequences are SGHRS and YFSETQ. Supplemented by reference TRBV5-1 and TRBJ2-7, the full variable domain reads KAGVTQTPRYLIKTRGQQVTLSCSPISGHRSVSWYQQTPGQGLQFLFEYFSETQRNKGNFPGRFSGRQFSNSRSEMNVSTLELGDSALYLCASSAGQGTYEQYFGPGTRLTVT.

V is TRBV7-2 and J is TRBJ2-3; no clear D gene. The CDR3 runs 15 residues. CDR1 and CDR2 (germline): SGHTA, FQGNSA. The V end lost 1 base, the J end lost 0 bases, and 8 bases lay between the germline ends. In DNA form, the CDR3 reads TGTGCCAGCAGCTTAGACTATTCTAGCACAGATACGCAGTATTTT. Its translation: CASSLDYSSTDTQYF.

CDR3 in DNA: TGTGCCAGCAGTCCTCAGACACAGGGCAACCTTCGCTACGAGCAGTACTTC. Translation: CASSPQTQGNLRYEQYF. V gene TRBV14 combines with J gene TRBJ2-7; possible D gene TRBD1, 6 bases. Germline lookup yields CDR1 SGHDN and CDR2 FVKESK. The length of the CDR3 is 17 residues. V was clipped by 6 bases and J by 3 bases, with 24 bases between them.

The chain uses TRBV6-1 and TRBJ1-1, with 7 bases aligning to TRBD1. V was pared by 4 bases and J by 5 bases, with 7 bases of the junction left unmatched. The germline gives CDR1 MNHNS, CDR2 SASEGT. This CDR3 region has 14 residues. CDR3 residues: CASSVSRGLTEAFF. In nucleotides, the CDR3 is TGTGCCAGCAGTGTTAGCAGGGGGTTAACTGAAGCTTTCTTT.

In DNA form, the CDR3 reads TGCGCCAGCAGCCGGACTAGCGACTACAATGAGCAGTTCTTC. It encodes CASSRTSDYNEQFF. The chain couples TRBV5-1 to TRBJ2-1; 9 bases are shared with TRBD2. This CDR3 contains 14 residues. Germline-derived CDR1 and CDR2 are SGHRS and YFSETQ. V shed 4 bases, J shed 3 bases, and the junction held 2 bases outside the gene matches.

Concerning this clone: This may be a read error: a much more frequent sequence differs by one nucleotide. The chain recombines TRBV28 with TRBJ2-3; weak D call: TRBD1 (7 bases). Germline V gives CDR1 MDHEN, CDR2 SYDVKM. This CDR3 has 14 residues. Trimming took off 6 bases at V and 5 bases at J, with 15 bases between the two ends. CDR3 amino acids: CASSPGTAGDTQYF. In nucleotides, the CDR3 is TGTGCCAGCAGCCCCGGGACAGCGGGAGATACGCAGTATTTT.

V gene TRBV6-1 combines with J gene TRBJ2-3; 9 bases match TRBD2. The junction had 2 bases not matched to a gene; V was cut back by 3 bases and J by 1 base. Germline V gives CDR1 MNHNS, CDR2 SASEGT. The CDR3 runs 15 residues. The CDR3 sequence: CASSDVAGGTDTQYF. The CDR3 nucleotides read TGTGCCAGCAGTGACGTAGCGGGGGGCACAGATACGCAGTATTTT.

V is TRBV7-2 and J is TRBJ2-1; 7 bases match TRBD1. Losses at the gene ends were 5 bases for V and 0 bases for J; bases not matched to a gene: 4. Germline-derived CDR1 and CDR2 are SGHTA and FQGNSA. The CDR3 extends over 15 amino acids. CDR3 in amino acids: CASSHRGVSYNEQFF. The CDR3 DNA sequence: TGTGCCAGCAGCCACAGGGGCGTCTCCTACAATGAGCAGTTCTTC.

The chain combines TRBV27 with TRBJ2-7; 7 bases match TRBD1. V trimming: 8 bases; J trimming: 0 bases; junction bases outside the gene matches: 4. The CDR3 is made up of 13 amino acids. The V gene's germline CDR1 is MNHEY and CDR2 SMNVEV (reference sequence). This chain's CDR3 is CASRRQGSYEQYF. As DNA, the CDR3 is TGTGCCAGCCGTAGACAGGGCTCCTACGAGCAGTACTTC.

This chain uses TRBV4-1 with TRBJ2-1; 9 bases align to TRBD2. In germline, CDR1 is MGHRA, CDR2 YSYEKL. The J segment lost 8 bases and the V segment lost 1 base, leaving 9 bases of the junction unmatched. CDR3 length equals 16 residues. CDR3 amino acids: CASSQGFSGSFYEQFF. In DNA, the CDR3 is TGCGCCAGCAGCCAAGGGTTTAGCGGGAGTTTCTATGAGCAGTTCTTC.

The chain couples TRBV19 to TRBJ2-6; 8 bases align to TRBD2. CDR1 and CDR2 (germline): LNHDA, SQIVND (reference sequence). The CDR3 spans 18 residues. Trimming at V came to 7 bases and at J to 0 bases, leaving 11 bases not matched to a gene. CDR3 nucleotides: TGTGCCAGTACCATTAGACGGGGGGGCGCCTCTGGGGCCAACGTCCTGACTTTC. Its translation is CASTIRRGGASGANVLTF. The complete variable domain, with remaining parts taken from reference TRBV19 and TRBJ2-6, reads DGGITQSPKYLFRKEGQNVTLSCEQNLNHDAMYWYRQDPGQGLRLIYYSQIVNDFQKGDIAEGYSVSREKKESFPLTVTSAQKNPTAFYLCASTIRRGGASGANVLTFGAGSRLTVL.

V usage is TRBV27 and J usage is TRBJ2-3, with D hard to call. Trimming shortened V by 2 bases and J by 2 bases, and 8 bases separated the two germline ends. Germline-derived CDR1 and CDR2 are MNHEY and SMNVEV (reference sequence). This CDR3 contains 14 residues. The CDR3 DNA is TGTGCCAGCAGTTTAAGTGAGATCACAGATACGCAGTATTTT. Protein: CASSLSEITDTQYF.